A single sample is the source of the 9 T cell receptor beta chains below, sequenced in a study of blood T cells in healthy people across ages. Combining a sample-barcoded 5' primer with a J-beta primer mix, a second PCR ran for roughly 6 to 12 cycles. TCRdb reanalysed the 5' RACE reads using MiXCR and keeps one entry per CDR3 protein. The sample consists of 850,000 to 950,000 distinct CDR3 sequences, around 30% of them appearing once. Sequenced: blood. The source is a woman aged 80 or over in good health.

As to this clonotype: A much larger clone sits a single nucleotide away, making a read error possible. CDR3 DNA sequence: TGTGCCATCAGCCGCCGGACAGCCCCCTCCTACAATGAGCAGTACTTC. Translated, it gives CAISRRTAPSYNEQYF. The chain carries TRBV10-3 and TRBJ2-1; D is perhaps TRBD1 (6 bases). The last part of the DNA fits TRBJ2-7 better; the J call may be wrong. CDR1 and CDR2 (germline): ENHRY, SYGVKD. CDR3 size: 16 residues.

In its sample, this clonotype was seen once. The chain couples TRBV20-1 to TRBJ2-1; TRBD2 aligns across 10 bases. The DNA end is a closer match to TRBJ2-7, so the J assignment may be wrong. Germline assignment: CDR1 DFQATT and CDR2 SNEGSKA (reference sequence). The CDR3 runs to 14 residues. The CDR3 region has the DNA TGCAGTGCCCAGCGGGGGGGCTCCTACAATGAGCAGTACTTC. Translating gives CSAQRGGSYNEQYF.

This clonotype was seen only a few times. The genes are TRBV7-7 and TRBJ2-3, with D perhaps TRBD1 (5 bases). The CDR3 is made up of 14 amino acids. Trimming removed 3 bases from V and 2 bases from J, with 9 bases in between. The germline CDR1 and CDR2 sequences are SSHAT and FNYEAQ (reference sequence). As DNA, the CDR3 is TGTGCCAGCAGCTTGACAGCTAACACAGATACGCAGTATTTT. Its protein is CASSLTANTDTQYF.

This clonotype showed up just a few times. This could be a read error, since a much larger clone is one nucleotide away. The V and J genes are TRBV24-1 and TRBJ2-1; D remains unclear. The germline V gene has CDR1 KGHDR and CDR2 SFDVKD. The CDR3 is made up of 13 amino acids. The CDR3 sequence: CATRDLWDNEQFF. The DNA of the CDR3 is TGTGCCACCAGGGATTTGTGGGACAATGAGCAGTTCTTC.

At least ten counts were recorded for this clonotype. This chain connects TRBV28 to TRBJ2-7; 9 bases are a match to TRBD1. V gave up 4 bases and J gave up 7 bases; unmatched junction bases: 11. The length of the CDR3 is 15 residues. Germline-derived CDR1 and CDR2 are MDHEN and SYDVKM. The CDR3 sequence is CASSSPGTGLLEQYF. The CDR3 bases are TGTGCCAGCAGTTCCCCCGGGACAGGGCTGTTGGAGCAGTACTTC.

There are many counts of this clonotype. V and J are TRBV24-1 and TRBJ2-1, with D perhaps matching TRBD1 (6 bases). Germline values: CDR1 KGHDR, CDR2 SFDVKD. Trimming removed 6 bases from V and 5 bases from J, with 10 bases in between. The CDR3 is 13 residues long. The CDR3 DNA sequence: TGTGCCACCAGTTCCAGGGGACACAATGAGCAGTTCTTC. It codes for CATSSRGHNEQFF.

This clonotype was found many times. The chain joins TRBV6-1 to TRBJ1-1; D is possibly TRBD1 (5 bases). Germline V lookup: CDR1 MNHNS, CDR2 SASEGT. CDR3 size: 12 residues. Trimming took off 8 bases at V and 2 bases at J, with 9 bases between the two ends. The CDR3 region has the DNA TGTGCCAGCGTTAGGGGAAACACTGAAGCTTTCTTT. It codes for CASVRGNTEAFF.

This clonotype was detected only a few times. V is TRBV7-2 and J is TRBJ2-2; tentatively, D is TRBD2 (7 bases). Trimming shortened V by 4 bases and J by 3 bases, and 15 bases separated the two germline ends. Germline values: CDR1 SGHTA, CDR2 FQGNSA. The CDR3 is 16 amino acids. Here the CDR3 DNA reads TGTGCCAGCAGCTCCTCGAGGGGGGGCTACACCGGGGAGCTGTTTTTT. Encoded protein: CASSSSRGGYTGELFF.

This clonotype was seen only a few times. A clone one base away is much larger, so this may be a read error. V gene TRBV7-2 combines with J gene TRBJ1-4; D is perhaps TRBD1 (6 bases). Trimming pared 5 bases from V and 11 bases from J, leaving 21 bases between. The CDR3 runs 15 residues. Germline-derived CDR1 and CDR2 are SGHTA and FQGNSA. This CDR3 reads CASSMGRGRGRKLFF. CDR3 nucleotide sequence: TGTGCCAGCAGCATGGGCAGGGGCCGGGGGCGTAAACTGTTTTTT.